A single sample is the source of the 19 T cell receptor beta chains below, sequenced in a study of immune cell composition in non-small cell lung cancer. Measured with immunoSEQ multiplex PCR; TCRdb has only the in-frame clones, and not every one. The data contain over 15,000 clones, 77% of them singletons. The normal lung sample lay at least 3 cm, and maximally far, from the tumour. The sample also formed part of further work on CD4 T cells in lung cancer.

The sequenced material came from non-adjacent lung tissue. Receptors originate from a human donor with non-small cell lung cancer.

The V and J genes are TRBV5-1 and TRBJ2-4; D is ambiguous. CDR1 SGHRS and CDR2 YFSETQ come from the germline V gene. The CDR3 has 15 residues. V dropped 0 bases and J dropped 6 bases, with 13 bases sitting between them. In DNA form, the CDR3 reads TGCGCCAGCAGCTTGGCCGGAACTCCCGGAAACATTCAGTACTTC. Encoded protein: CASSLAGTPGNIQYF.

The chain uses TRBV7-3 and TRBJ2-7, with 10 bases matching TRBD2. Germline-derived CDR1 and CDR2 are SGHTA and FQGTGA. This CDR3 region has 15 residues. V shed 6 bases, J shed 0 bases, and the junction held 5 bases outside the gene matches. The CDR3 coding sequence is TGTGCCAGCAGTCCTAGCGGGGGAAGCTCCTACGAGCAGTACTTC. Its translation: CASSPSGGSSYEQYF.

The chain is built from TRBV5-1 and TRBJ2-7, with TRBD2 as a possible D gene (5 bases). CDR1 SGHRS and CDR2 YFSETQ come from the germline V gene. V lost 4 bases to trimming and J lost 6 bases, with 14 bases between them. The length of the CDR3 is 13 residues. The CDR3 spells CASSEVGMREQYF. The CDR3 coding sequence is TGCGCCAGCAGCGAGGTCGGGATGCGCGAGCAGTACTTC.

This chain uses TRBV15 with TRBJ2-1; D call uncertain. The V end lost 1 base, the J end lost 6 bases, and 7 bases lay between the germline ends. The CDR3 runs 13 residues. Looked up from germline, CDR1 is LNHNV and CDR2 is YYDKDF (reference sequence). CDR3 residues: CATSRGLSNEQFF. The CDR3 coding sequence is TGTGCCACCAGCAGAGGTCTAAGCAATGAGCAGTTCTTC.

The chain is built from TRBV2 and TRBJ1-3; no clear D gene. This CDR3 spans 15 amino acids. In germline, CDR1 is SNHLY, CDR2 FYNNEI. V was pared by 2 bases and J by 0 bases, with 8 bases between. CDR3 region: CASSEQRASGNTIYF. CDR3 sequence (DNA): TGTGCCAGCAGTGAACAAAGGGCCTCTGGAAACACCATATATTTT.

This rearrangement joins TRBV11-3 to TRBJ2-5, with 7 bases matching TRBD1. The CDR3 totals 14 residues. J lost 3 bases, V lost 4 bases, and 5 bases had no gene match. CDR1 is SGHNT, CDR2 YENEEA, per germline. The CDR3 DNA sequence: TGTGCCAGCAGCTCCCAGGGGGTGGAAGAGACCCAGTACTTC. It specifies CASSSQGVEETQYF.

CDR3 sequence: CASSVLAGANEQFF. In nucleotides, the CDR3 is TGTGCCAGCAGCGTGCTAGCCGGTGCCAATGAGCAGTTCTTC. The gene calls are TRBV9 and TRBJ2-1; possibly TRBD2 for D (5 bases). The V gene lost 2 bases and the J gene lost 6 bases, with 12 bases spanning the gap. Germline V CDR1 and CDR2: SGDLS, YYNGEE. The CDR3 runs to 14 residues. Filled out from reference TRBV9 and TRBJ2-1, the complete variable domain reads DSGVTQTPKHLITATGQRVTLRCSPRSGDLSVYWYQQSLDQGLQFLIQYYNGEERAKGNILERFSAQQFPDLHSELNLSSLELGDSALYFCASSVLAGANEQFFGPGTRLTVL.

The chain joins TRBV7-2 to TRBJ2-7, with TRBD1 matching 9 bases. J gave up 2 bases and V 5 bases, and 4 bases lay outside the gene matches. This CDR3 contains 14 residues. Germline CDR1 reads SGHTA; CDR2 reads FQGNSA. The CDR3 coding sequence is TGTGCCAGCAGCCGCGGGACAGGGACCTACGAGCAGTACTTC. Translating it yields CASSRGTGTYEQYF. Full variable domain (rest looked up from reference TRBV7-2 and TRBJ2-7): GAGVSQSPSNKVTEKGKDVELRCDPISGHTALYWYRQSLGQGLEFLIYFQGNSAPDKSGLPSDRFSAERTGGSVSTLTIQRTQQEDSAVYLCASSRGTGTYEQYFGPGTRLTVT.

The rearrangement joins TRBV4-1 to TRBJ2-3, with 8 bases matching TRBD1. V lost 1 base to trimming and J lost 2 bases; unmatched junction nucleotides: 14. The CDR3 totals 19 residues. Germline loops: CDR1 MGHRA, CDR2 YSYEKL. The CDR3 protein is CASSQVGLRGREYTDTQYF. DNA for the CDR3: TGCGCCAGCAGCCAAGTGGGGCTCAGGGGGCGCGAATACACAGATACGCAGTATTTT.

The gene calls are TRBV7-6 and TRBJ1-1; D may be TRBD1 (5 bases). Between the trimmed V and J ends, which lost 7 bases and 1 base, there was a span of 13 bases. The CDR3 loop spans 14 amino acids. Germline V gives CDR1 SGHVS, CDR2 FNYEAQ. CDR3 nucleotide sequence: TGTGCCAGCACCCCGACAGTCTCGAACACTGAAGCTTTCTTT. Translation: CASTPTVSNTEAFF. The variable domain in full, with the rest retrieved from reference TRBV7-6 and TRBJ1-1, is GAGVSQSPRYKVTKRGQDVALRCDPISGHVSLYWYRQALGQGPEFLTYFNYEAQQDKSGLPNDRFSAERPEGSISTLTIQRTEQRDSAMYRCASTPTVSNTEAFFGQGTRLTVV.

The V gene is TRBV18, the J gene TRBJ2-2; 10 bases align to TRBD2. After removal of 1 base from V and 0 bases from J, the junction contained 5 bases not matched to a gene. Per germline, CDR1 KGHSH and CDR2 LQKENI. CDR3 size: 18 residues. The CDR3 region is CASSPLSGGATNTGELFF. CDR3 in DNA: TGTGCCAGCTCACCACTGAGCGGGGGGGCCACGAACACCGGGGAGCTGTTTTTT. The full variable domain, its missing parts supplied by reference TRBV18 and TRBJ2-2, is NAGVMQNPRHLVRRRGQEARLRCSPMKGHSHVYWYRQLPEEGLKFMVYLQKENIIDESGMPKERFSAEFPKEGPSILRIQQVVRGDSAAYFCASSPLSGGATNTGELFFGEGSRLTVL.

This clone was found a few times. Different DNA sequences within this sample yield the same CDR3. This chain's CDR3 is CASSQDLQGREQYF. The DNA of the CDR3 is TGTGCCAGCAGCCAAGATCTTCAGGGACGCGAGCAGTACTTC. J is TRBJ2-7 and V is TRBV4-2; D is tentatively TRBD1 or TRBD2 (5 bases each). This CDR3 spans 14 amino acids. Looked up from germline, CDR1 is LGHNA and CDR2 is YNFKEQ. Trimming shortened V by 0 bases and J by 6 bases, and 12 bases separated the two germline ends.

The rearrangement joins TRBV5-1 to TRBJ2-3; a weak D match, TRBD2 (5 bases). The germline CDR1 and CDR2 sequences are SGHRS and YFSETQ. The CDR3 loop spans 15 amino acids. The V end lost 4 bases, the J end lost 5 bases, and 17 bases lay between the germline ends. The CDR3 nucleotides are TGCGCCAGCAGCCTGGGGAGTTTTATAGTAGATACGCAGTATTTT. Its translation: CASSLGSFIVDTQYF.

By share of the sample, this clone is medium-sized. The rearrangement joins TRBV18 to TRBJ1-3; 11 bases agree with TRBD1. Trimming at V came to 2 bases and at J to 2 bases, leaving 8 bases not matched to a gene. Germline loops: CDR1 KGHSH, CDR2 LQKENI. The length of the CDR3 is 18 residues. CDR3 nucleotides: TGTGCCAGCTCACCAAAGGCTCCGGGACAGGGGGCTGGAAACACCATATATTTT. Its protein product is CASSPKAPGQGAGNTIYF.

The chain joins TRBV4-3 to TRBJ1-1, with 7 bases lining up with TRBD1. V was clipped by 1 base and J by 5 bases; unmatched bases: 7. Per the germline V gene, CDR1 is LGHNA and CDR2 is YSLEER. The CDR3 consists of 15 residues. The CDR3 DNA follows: TGCGCCAGCAGCCAAGGGAGGGACAGTCGTACTGAAGCTTTCTTT. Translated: CASSQGRDSRTEAFF.

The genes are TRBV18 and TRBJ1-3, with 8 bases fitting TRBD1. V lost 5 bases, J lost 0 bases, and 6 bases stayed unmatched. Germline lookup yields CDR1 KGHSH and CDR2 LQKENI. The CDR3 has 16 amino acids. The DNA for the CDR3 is TGTGCCAGCTCAAAGGGACAGGACAGCTCTGGAAACACCATATATTTT. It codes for CASSKGQDSSGNTIYF.

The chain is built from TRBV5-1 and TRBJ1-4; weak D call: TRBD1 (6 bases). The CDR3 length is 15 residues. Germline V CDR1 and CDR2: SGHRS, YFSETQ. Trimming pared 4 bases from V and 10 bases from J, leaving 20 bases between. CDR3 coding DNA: TGCGCCAGCAGCCTCACGGCGGGGGGCGCGGGAAAACTGTTTTTT. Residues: CASSLTAGGAGKLFF.

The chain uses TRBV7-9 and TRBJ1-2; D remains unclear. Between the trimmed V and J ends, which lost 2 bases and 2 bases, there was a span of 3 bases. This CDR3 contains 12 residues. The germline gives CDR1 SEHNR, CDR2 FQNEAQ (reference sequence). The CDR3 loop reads CASSLHNYGYTF. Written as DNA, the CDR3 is TGTGCCAGCAGCTTACACAACTATGGCTACACCTTC.

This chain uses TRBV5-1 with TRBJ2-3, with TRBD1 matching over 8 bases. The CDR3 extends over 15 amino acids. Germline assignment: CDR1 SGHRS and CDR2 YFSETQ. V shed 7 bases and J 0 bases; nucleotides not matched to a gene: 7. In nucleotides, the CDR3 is TGCGCCAGCCTCAGGGGGCAAACTAGCACAGATACGCAGTATTTT. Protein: CASLRGQTSTDTQYF.